A single sample is the source of the 32 T cell receptor beta chains below, sequenced in a study of T cell repertoires in cytomegalovirus infection. TCRdb re-derived calls from the reads in MiXCR, one entry per CDR3 protein. The repertoire holds roughly 90,000 distinct CDR3 sequences, with more than 20% as singletons. These receptors have no known antigen. Sample: CD8+ T cells from cultured PBMCs, taken from culture after CMV antigen stimulation. The receptors here all came from a human donor in good health (CMV status not recorded). Some clones in this sample may be carry-over from other donors' samples.

This clonotype was counted many times. This rearrangement joins TRBV6-5 to TRBJ2-5; D gene uncertain. V lost 5 bases and J 0 bases, leaving 13 bases between the germline ends. The CDR3 totals 15 residues. CDR1 and CDR2 from the germline V gene are MNHEY and SVGAGI. The CDR3 coding sequence is TGTGCCAGCAGTCCCCCCTCTGGGGACCAAGAGACCCAGTACTTC. Translation: CASSPPSGDQETQYF.

At least ten counts were recorded for this clonotype. V usage is TRBV7-2 and J usage is TRBJ1-5; D remains unclear. Germline V gives CDR1 SGHTA, CDR2 FQGNSA. With 1 base removed from V and 0 bases from J, the gap between germline ends came to 7 bases. CDR3 size: 15 residues. CDR3 sequence: CASSLGAYSNQPQHF. The CDR3 DNA follows: TGTGCCAGCAGCTTAGGGGCATATAGCAATCAGCCCCAGCATTTT.

This clonotype was seen a handful of times. The chain employs TRBV11-2 and TRBJ1-2, with 7 bases aligning to TRBD1. CDR3 length: 15 amino acids. V was clipped by 5 bases and J by 4 bases; unmatched bases: 10. Germline CDR1 and CDR2: SGHAT and FQNNGV. CDR3 protein: CASSDGQVLSYGYTF. DNA for the CDR3: TGTGCCAGCAGCGACGGACAGGTTCTATCCTATGGCTACACCTTC.

The sample holds a few counts of this clonotype. V and J are TRBV5-5 and TRBJ2-3; D is undetermined. Trimming took 4 bases from V and 6 from J, leaving 15 bases between them. The germline CDR1 and CDR2 sequences are SGHKS and YYEKEE (reference sequence). The CDR3 runs 14 residues. CDR3 protein: CASSLDSNWDTQYF. CDR3 DNA sequence: TGTGCCAGCAGCCTCGACTCTAACTGGGATACGCAGTATTTT.

This chain links TRBV3-1 with TRBJ2-7; 9 positions agree with TRBD2. Germline V gene sequence: CDR1 LGHDT, CDR2 YNNKEL (reference sequence). The ends lost 0 bases at V and 3 bases at J; junction bases unmatched: 15. The CDR3 spans 19 residues. The CDR3 region is CASSQDQPGVIAGVYEQYF. CDR3 in DNA: TGTGCCAGCAGCCAAGATCAGCCTGGGGTAATAGCGGGAGTCTACGAGCAGTACTTC.

V is TRBV5-1 and J is TRBJ2-7; 11 nucleotides match TRBD1. This CDR3 comprises 16 residues. Germline values: CDR1 SGHRS, CDR2 YFSETQ. Trimming at V came to 4 bases and at J to 2 bases, leaving 8 bases not matched to a gene. The CDR3 is CASSIRDRGATYEQYF. The CDR3 nucleotides are TGCGCCAGCAGCATCCGGGACAGGGGGGCAACCTACGAGCAGTACTTC. Full variable domain (outside the CDR3, taken from reference TRBV5-1 and TRBJ2-7): KAGVTQTPRYLIKTRGQQVTLSCSPISGHRSVSWYQQTPGQGLQFLFEYFSETQRNKGNFPGRFSGRQFSNSRSEMNVSTLELGDSALYLCASSIRDRGATYEQYFGPGTRLTVT.

This clonotype was seen a single time. A much bigger clone sits one base away, suggesting this may be a read error. Given the absence of the conserved phenylalanine or tryptophan at the CDR3 end, a read error is likely. V is TRBV28 and J is TRBJ1-5; the match to TRBD1 covers 7 bases. CDR3 length: 15 amino acids. The V segment lost 3 bases and the J segment 9 bases; nucleotides outside the gene matches: 11. Germline loops: CDR1 MDHEN, CDR2 SYDVKM. CDR3 DNA: TGTGCCAGCAGTTTTCCACAGGGGCCCCCAGGGCCCCAGCATGTT. Protein sequence: CASSFPQGPPGPQHV.

The chain combines TRBV29-1 with TRBJ2-5, with TRBD1 matching 7 bases. The CDR3 covers 14 residues. CDR1 is SQVTM and CDR2 is ANQGSEA in the germline V gene. V shed 5 bases, J shed 5 bases, and the junction held 11 bases outside the gene matches. The CDR3 region is CSVKMQGDVETQYF. DNA of the CDR3: TGCAGCGTTAAAATGCAGGGGGATGTGGAGACCCAGTACTTC. Full variable domain (missing parts from reference TRBV29-1 and TRBJ2-5): SAVISQKPSRDICQRGTSLTIQCQVDSQVTMMFWYRQQPGQSLTLIATANQGSEATYESGFVIDKFPISRPNLTFSTLTVSNMSPEDSSIYLCSVKMQGDVETQYFGPGTRLLVL.

This rearrangement joins TRBV9 to TRBJ1-2, with no clear D. V lost 4 bases, J lost 7 bases, and 8 bases lay in between. The CDR3 sequence is 11 residues long. Germline V gives CDR1 SGDLS, CDR2 YYNGEE. The CDR3: CASSPSSGYTF. The DNA for the CDR3 is TGTGCCAGCAGCCCTTCTTCTGGCTACACCTTC.

The chain has TRBV4-1 and TRBJ2-7, with TRBD1 identical over 7 bases. The CDR3 length is 16 residues. Germline assignment: CDR1 MGHRA and CDR2 YSYEKL. V shed 1 base and J 2 bases; nucleotides not matched to a gene: 8. Here the CDR3 reads CASSQGADRVTYEQYF. The CDR3 coding sequence is TGCGCCAGCAGCCAAGGGGCTGACAGGGTGACCTACGAGCAGTACTTC.

The genes are TRBV10-3 and TRBJ1-1; TRBD1 matches at 8 bases. Germline CDR1 and CDR2: ENHRY and SYGVKD. The CDR3 is made up of 16 amino acids. J lost 4 bases, V lost 6 bases, and 13 bases had no gene match. CDR3 amino acids: CAISSAGGRPITEAFF. CDR3 in DNA: TGTGCCATCAGCTCCGCAGGGGGCCGTCCGATCACTGAAGCTTTCTTT.

This clonotype was observed a few times. J is TRBJ1-2 and V is TRBV3-1; D possibly corresponds to TRBD1 (6 bases). V was clipped by 4 bases and J by 10 bases, with 31 bases between them. CDR1 is LGHDT, CDR2 YNNKEL, per germline (reference sequence). This CDR3 region has 18 residues. The CDR3 bases are TGTGCCAGCAGCCCTACCGGGGGGGGGCGTACCCTACGTCGGGTCTACACCTTC. Its protein is CASSPTGGGRTLRRVYTF.

J is TRBJ1-2 and V is TRBV6-6; D not resolved. Germline V gene lookup returns CDR1 MNHNY and CDR2 SVGAGI (reference sequence). V was clipped by 5 bases and J by 1 base, with 8 bases between them. There are 13 residues in the CDR3. The CDR3 loop reads CASSQDVNYGYTF. Here the CDR3 DNA reads TGTGCCAGCAGTCAGGATGTTAACTATGGCTACACCTTC.

The chain joins TRBV9 to TRBJ2-3; D is unresolved. Germline CDR1 reads SGDLS; CDR2 reads YYNGEE. This CDR3 region has 14 residues. The germline V and J ends were trimmed by 4 bases and 0 bases, with 9 bases remaining between them. The CDR3 here is CASSPGDSTDTQYF. The CDR3 bases are TGTGCCAGCAGCCCAGGCGACAGCACAGATACGCAGTATTTT. Combining the CDR3 with reference TRBV9 and TRBJ2-3 gives the whole variable domain DSGVTQTPKHLITATGQRVTLRCSPRSGDLSVYWYQQSLDQGLQFLIQYYNGEERAKGNILERFSAQQFPDLHSELNLSSLELGDSALYFCASSPGDSTDTQYFGPGTRLTVL.

There are a few counts of this clonotype. The chain is built from TRBV27 and TRBJ1-2; weak D call: TRBD1 (6 bases). CDR3 length: 13 residues. Germline V lookup: CDR1 MNHEY, CDR2 SMNVEV (reference sequence). V lost 6 bases, J lost 8 bases, and 16 bases lay in between. The CDR3 is CASRSRQAGGYTF. The CDR3 DNA reads as TGTGCCAGCAGATCACGACAGGCCGGCGGCTACACCTTC.

This clonotype showed up just a few times. The chain recombines TRBV5-6 with TRBJ2-1; 13 bases are shared with TRBD2. Losses at the gene ends were 5 bases for V and 8 bases for J; bases not matched to a gene: 4. CDR1 is SGHDT and CDR2 is YYEEEE in the germline V gene. This CDR3 spans 14 amino acids. The CDR3 sequence: CASRLAGGPHEQFF. Written as DNA, the CDR3 is TGTGCCAGCAGACTAGCGGGAGGGCCTCATGAGCAGTTCTTC.

The chain recombines TRBV7-7 with TRBJ2-2; D is possibly TRBD2 (6 bases). V gave up 3 bases and J gave up 3 bases, with 23 bases separating them. The germline V gene encodes CDR1 SSHAT and CDR2 FNYEAQ (reference sequence). The CDR3 runs to 19 residues. The CDR3 is CASSFSQSPAGGYTGELFF. The CDR3, as DNA: TGTGCCAGCAGCTTCTCTCAATCCCCCGCAGGAGGGTACACCGGGGAGCTGTTTTTT.

This clonotype was seen only a few times. The chain is built from TRBV10-3 and TRBJ1-2; TRBD1 aligns across 9 bases. This CDR3 spans 14 amino acids. Germline V CDR1 and CDR2: ENHRY, SYGVKD. Unmatched junction bases numbered 6, after V lost 10 bases and J lost 0 bases. CDR3 residues: CANSGTGTNYGYTF. In DNA, the CDR3 is TGTGCCAACAGCGGGACAGGGACTAACTATGGCTACACCTTC.

V and J are TRBV9 and TRBJ2-1; no clear D gene. This CDR3 spans 11 amino acids. CDR1 and CDR2 (germline): SGDLS, YYNGEE. V gave up 4 bases and J gave up 6 bases, with 5 bases separating them. This CDR3 is CASSIANEQFF. In DNA, the CDR3 is TGTGCCAGCAGCATCGCCAATGAGCAGTTCTTC.

CDR3 region: CASSVEGGVNTEAFF. The CDR3 nucleotides read TGTGCCAGCAGCGTAGAGGGAGGGGTGAACACTGAAGCTTTCTTT. The V and J genes are TRBV9 and TRBJ1-1, with D perhaps TRBD1 (5 bases). This CDR3 is built from 15 residues. Germline V lookup: CDR1 SGDLS, CDR2 YYNGEE. The V gene lost 0 bases and the J gene lost 0 bases, with 9 bases spanning the gap.

At least ten counts were recorded for this clonotype. This sequence joins TRBV7-6 and TRBJ1-1; no clear D gene. The germline CDR1 and CDR2 sequences are SGHVS and FNYEAQ. The CDR3 is made up of 13 amino acids. V was pared by 4 bases and J by 1 base, with 7 bases between. As DNA, the CDR3 is TGTGCCAGCAGCTCTCGTACGAACACTGAAGCTTTCTTT. Protein sequence: CASSSRTNTEAFF.

The chain couples TRBV5-1 to TRBJ1-1; 8 nucleotides match TRBD1. V dropped 0 bases and J dropped 1; count of bases not matched to a gene: 8. This CDR3 comprises 17 residues. Germline-derived CDR1 and CDR2 are SGHRS and YFSETQ. The CDR3 DNA follows: TGCGCCAGCAGCTTGGACAGGGGGGGTTATTGGAACACTGAAGCTTTCTTT. Its protein product is CASSLDRGGYWNTEAFF.

This clonotype has more than one count but fewer than ten. The chain has TRBV6-1 and TRBJ2-7; weak D call: TRBD1 (5 bases). CDR1 is MNHNS and CDR2 is SASEGT in the germline V gene. V shed 0 bases and J shed 2 bases, with 8 bases lying between them. CDR3 length: 14 amino acids. The CDR3 sequence is CASSEAQGPYEQYF. The DNA for the CDR3 is TGTGCCAGCAGTGAAGCGCAGGGCCCCTACGAGCAGTACTTC.

V usage is TRBV25-1 and J usage is TRBJ1-3; D not resolved. The V end was cut by 3 bases, the J end by 0 bases, with 6 bases between. The V gene's germline CDR1 is MGHDK and CDR2 SYGVNS. The CDR3 runs 14 residues. Here the CDR3 DNA reads TGTGCCAGCAGTGATGGTAACTCTGGAAACACCATATATTTT. It encodes CASSDGNSGNTIYF.

Remarks on this clonotype: Being one base from a much bigger clone, this may be a read error. The V gene is TRBV27, the J gene TRBJ2-7; D gene uncertain. Trimming removed 6 bases from V and 5 bases from J, with 17 bases in between. From germline, CDR1 is MNHEY and CDR2 SMNVEV (reference sequence). The CDR3 loop spans 14 amino acids. CDR3 sequence: CASSSSGRPHEQYF. Here the CDR3 DNA reads TGTGCCAGCAGCTCCTCGGGTAGACCTCACGAGCAGTACTTC.

This clonotype was seen more than once but under ten times. V usage is TRBV27 and J usage is TRBJ2-1; D possibly matches TRBD1 or TRBD2 (5 bases each). Trimming took 7 bases from V and 0 from J, leaving 16 bases between them. Germline CDR1 is MNHEY and CDR2 is SMNVEV (reference sequence). The CDR3 runs to 16 residues. CDR3: CASKNPGQGSYNEQFF. As DNA, the CDR3 is TGTGCCAGCAAAAACCCGGGGCAGGGCTCCTACAATGAGCAGTTCTTC.

The gene calls are TRBV12-3 or TRBV12-4 and TRBJ2-1; the match to TRBD2 covers 11 bases. CDR3 length equals 15 residues. The V segment lost 2 bases and the J segment 5 bases; nucleotides outside the gene matches: 2. The CDR3 is CASSLLAGGNNEQFF. The DNA of the CDR3 is TGTGCCAGCAGTTTACTAGCGGGGGGCAACAATGAGCAGTTCTTC.

The chain links TRBV7-6 to TRBJ1-1, with D unresolved. CDR3 length: 12 amino acids. Trimming took 3 bases from V and 7 from J, leaving 9 bases between them. CDR1 is SGHVS, CDR2 FNYEAQ, per germline. The CDR3 DNA follows: TGTGCCAGCAGCTTTGGGCGGAATGAAGCTTTCTTT. This sequence encodes CASSFGRNEAFF.

This clonotype has at least ten counts. This chain joins TRBV7-2 and TRBJ2-3, with a weak D call TRBD1 (5 bases). The CDR3 covers 15 residues. Per germline, CDR1 SGHTA and CDR2 FQGNSA. The V end was cut by 1 base, the J end by 0 bases, with 8 bases between. CDR3: CASSLGQGSTDTQYF. CDR3 sequence (DNA): TGTGCCAGCAGCTTAGGCCAGGGTAGCACAGATACGCAGTATTTT.

The chain employs TRBV13 and TRBJ2-1; D remains ambiguous. The CDR3 has 17 residues. The V gene's germline CDR1 is PRHDT and CDR2 FYEKMQ (reference sequence). The V end was cut by 6 bases, the J end by 0 bases, with 18 bases between. The CDR3 sequence: CASSFIGSTSSYNEQFF. The DNA of the CDR3 is TGTGCCAGCAGTTTTATAGGGTCCACCAGCTCCTACAATGAGCAGTTCTTC.

This chain connects TRBV14 to TRBJ2-5; D ambiguous. Trimming took 0 bases from V and 6 from J, leaving 5 bases between them. The CDR3 is 12 residues long. From germline, CDR1 is SGHDN and CDR2 FVKESK. CDR3 in amino acids: CASSQDWKTQYF. CDR3 sequence (DNA): TGTGCCAGCAGCCAAGACTGGAAGACCCAGTACTTC. The whole variable domain, remainder taken from reference TRBV14 and TRBJ2-5, is EAGVTQFPSHSVIEKGQTVTLRCDPISGHDNLYWYRRVMGKEIKFLLHFVKESKQDESGMPNNRFLAERTGGTYSTLKVQPAELEDSGVYFCASSQDWKTQYFGPGTRLLVL.

On this clonotype: This CDR3 fails to terminate in the conserved phenylalanine or tryptophan, so it likely reflects a read error. The chain carries TRBV6-5 and TRBJ1-1, with D unclear. In germline, CDR1 is MNHEY, CDR2 SVGAGI. Trimming cost V 0 bases and J 4 bases, with 15 bases left between them. This CDR3 spans 16 amino acids. This CDR3 is CASSYSSGGIGTEAFL. CDR3 in DNA: TGTGCCAGCAGTTACTCGAGTGGAGGGATAGGCACTGAAGCTTTCTTG.